This is a list of T cell receptor beta chains from one sample in a study of shared clonotypes between healthy human individuals. Measured with immunoSEQ multiplex PCR; TCRdb has only the in-frame clones, and not every one. Of 450,000 to 600,000 clones in the sample, roughly 78% were seen once. Sequenced input: PBMCs. The receptors derive from a woman in her forties in good health. Some clones in this sample may be carry-over from other donors' samples. CDR3s include the opening cysteine and the closing phenylalanine or tryptophan. D genes are given only for firm matches. Expanded clones are given a class, and other clones once, few, many or no size at all.

abundance: .; j_gene: TRBJ2-2; v_gene: TRBV5-1; d_gene: .; CDR3nt: TGCGCCAGCAGCCCGCTACAGGGCCAGACCGGGGAGCTGTTTTTT; CDR3aa: CASSPLQGQTGELFF
abundance: .; j_gene: TRBJ2-3; v_gene: TRBV12-5; d_gene: TRBD2; CDR3nt: TGTGCTAGTGGTATCCAAGCGGGAGGGGGCACAGATACGCAGTATTTT; CDR3aa: CASGIQAGGGTDTQYF
abundance: .; j_gene: TRBJ2-5; v_gene: TRBV19; d_gene: .; CDR3nt: TGTGCCAGTAAGAATATAGCGCGGGGACAAGAGACCCAGTACTTC; CDR3aa: CASKNIARGQETQYF
abundance: .; j_gene: TRBJ1-5; v_gene: TRBV5-5; d_gene: .; CDR3nt: TGTGCCAGCAGCCTCGGGACACAAGTCAATCAGCCCCAGCATTTT; CDR3aa: CASSLGTQVNQPQHF
abundance: .; j_gene: TRBJ1-4; v_gene: TRBV15; d_gene: .; CDR3nt: TGTGCCACCAGCAGAGTGGGGATTAATGAAAAACTGTTTTTT; CDR3aa: CATSRVGINEKLFF
abundance: .; j_gene: TRBJ2-1; v_gene: TRBV7-3; d_gene: .; CDR3nt: TGTGCCAGCAGCCCGATTGGGAGCTCCTACAATGAGCAGTTCTTC; CDR3aa: CASSPIGSSYNEQFF
abundance: .; j_gene: TRBJ2-1; v_gene: TRBV10-3; d_gene: TRBD2; CDR3nt: TGTGCCATCAGTGACGGCGGGAGGGCCCGGGAGCAGTTCTTC; CDR3aa: CAISDGGRAREQFF
abundance: .; j_gene: TRBJ2-2; v_gene: TRBV27; d_gene: .; CDR3nt: TGTGCCAGCAGTTCAGGGGGGGTGACCGGGGAGCTGTTTTTT; CDR3aa: CASSSGGVTGELFF
abundance: .; j_gene: TRBJ2-7; v_gene: TRBV28; d_gene: TRBD1; CDR3nt: TGTGCCAGCAGTCCCCTCGCAGGGGGTCTTAACGAGCAGTACTTC; CDR3aa: CASSPLAGGLNEQYF
abundance: once; j_gene: TRBJ2-5; v_gene: TRBV7-7; d_gene: TRBD2; CDR3nt: TGTGCTAGCAGCTTAGCGGGGTTTCAAGAGACCCAGTACTTC; CDR3aa: CASSLAGFQETQYF
abundance: .; j_gene: TRBJ2-1; v_gene: TRBV9; d_gene: TRBD2; CDR3nt: TGTGCCAGCAGCGTAGTTTCTAGCGGGAGTGAGCAGTTCTTC; CDR3aa: CASSVVSSGSEQFF
abundance: .; j_gene: TRBJ2-4; v_gene: TRBV6-1; d_gene: .; CDR3nt: TGTGCCAGCAGTGAACCGGTGGCCGCTGCCTTTGAAAACATTCAGTACTTC; CDR3aa: CASSEPVAAAFENIQYF
abundance: .; j_gene: TRBJ2-1; v_gene: TRBV2; d_gene: TRBD2; CDR3nt: TGTGCCAGCTCCCGCGAGGCTAGCGGCCTCGTGGAGCAGTTCTTC; CDR3aa: CASSREASGLVEQFF
abundance: .; j_gene: TRBJ1-1; v_gene: TRBV5-6; d_gene: TRBD1; CDR3nt: TGTGCCAGCAGCTTGGGGACAGGGGGCCCTATGAACACTGAAGCTTTCTTT; CDR3aa: CASSLGTGGPMNTEAFF
abundance: few; j_gene: TRBJ2-1; v_gene: TRBV7-9; d_gene: TRBD2; CDR3nt: TGTGCCAGCGGCTCCGGGACTAGCGGGAATGAGCAGTTCTTC; CDR3aa: CASGSGTSGNEQFF
abundance: .; j_gene: TRBJ2-7; v_gene: TRBV19; d_gene: TRBD1; CDR3nt: TGTGCCAGTACCCCGGGACAGGGGTACTACGAGCAGTACTTC; CDR3aa: CASTPGQGYYEQYF
abundance: .; j_gene: TRBJ2-3; v_gene: TRBV7-2; d_gene: .; CDR3nt: TGTGCCAGCAGCTTTGACCCCCAGGTAAAGCAGTATTTT; CDR3aa: CASSFDPQVKQYF
abundance: .; j_gene: TRBJ1-5; v_gene: TRBV27; d_gene: .; CDR3nt: TGTGCCACCAGGCAGGCTAGCAATCAGCCCCAGCATTTT; CDR3aa: CATRQASNQPQHF
abundance: once; j_gene: TRBJ2-7; v_gene: TRBV27; d_gene: .; CDR3nt: TGTGCCAGCAGTCCCAGCGTTGGAGCCTACGAGCAGTACTTC; CDR3aa: CASSPSVGAYEQYF
abundance: .; j_gene: TRBJ2-7; v_gene: TRBV29-1; d_gene: .; CDR3nt: TGCAGCGTTGTACAGCCTACCTACGAGCAGTACTTC; CDR3aa: CSVVQPTYEQYF
abundance: .; j_gene: TRBJ2-5; v_gene: TRBV5-4; d_gene: .; CDR3nt: TGTGCCAGCAGCTTGTCATCGGGGAAAAAGACCCAGTACTTC; CDR3aa: CASSLSSGKKTQYF
abundance: few; j_gene: TRBJ2-7; v_gene: TRBV6-5; d_gene: TRBD2; CDR3nt: TGTGCCAGCAGTCGACTAGCGGGAGGGTCCTACGAGCAGTACTTC; CDR3aa: CASSRLAGGSYEQYF
abundance: .; j_gene: TRBJ2-1; v_gene: TRBV29-1; d_gene: .; CDR3nt: TGCAGCGTTGACATGGTGTACAATGAGCAGTTCTTC; CDR3aa: CSVDMVYNEQFF
abundance: .; j_gene: TRBJ2-7; v_gene: TRBV30; d_gene: TRBD2; CDR3nt: TGTGCCTGGAGTGGACTAGCGCCACCCTACGAGCAGTACTTC; CDR3aa: CAWSGLAPPYEQYF
abundance: .; j_gene: TRBJ2-3; v_gene: TRBV7-2; d_gene: .; CDR3nt: TGTGCCAGCAGCCCACGACGGACCGCTGATACGCAGTATTTT; CDR3aa: CASSPRRTADTQYF
abundance: few; j_gene: TRBJ1-1; v_gene: TRBV19; d_gene: TRBD1; CDR3nt: TGTGCCAGTAGAACAGGGGGCACTGAAGCTTTCTTT; CDR3aa: CASRTGGTEAFF
abundance: .; j_gene: TRBJ2-3; v_gene: TRBV14; d_gene: .; CDR3nt: TGTGCCAGCAGCCGGCCAAGCACAGATACGCAGTATTTT; CDR3aa: CASSRPSTDTQYF
abundance: .; j_gene: TRBJ2-3; v_gene: TRBV29-1; d_gene: TRBD1; CDR3nt: TGCAGCGTTCTACAGGGGGCTCGCACAGATACGCAGTATTTT; CDR3aa: CSVLQGARTDTQYF
abundance: .; j_gene: TRBJ1-1; v_gene: TRBV6-5; d_gene: TRBD1; CDR3nt: TGTGCCAGCAGTTACTCGGGGACAGGGTTCACTGAAGCTTTCTTT; CDR3aa: CASSYSGTGFTEAFF
abundance: once; j_gene: TRBJ1-4; v_gene: TRBV6-1; d_gene: .; CDR3nt: TGTGCCAGCAGCCTGGGAGGGGTTTATAATGAAAAACTGTTTTTT; CDR3aa: CASSLGGVYNEKLFF
abundance: .; j_gene: TRBJ1-1; v_gene: TRBV5-1; d_gene: .; CDR3nt: TGCGCCAGCAGCTTGGGGCAGACTGAAGCTTTCTTT; CDR3aa: CASSLGQTEAFF
abundance: .; j_gene: TRBJ2-3; v_gene: TRBV6-1; d_gene: TRBD2; CDR3nt: TGTGCCAGTCTCCGGGAGGAAAGGGCAGATACGCAGTATTTT; CDR3aa: CASLREERADTQYF
abundance: .; j_gene: TRBJ1-1; v_gene: TRBV29-1; d_gene: .; CDR3nt: TGCAGCGGGTTTCAAGGGGGCACTGAAGCTTTCTTT; CDR3aa: CSGFQGGTEAFF
abundance: once; j_gene: TRBJ1-1; v_gene: TRBV28; d_gene: .; CDR3nt: TGTGCCAGCAGAGTCCGACTAGGGACTGAAGCTTTCTTT; CDR3aa: CASRVRLGTEAFF
abundance: .; j_gene: TRBJ2-5; v_gene: TRBV7-9; d_gene: .; CDR3nt: TGTGCCAGCGGTCCAGGGAGTGATCGGACCCAGTACTTC; CDR3aa: CASGPGSDRTQYF
abundance: .; j_gene: TRBJ2-5; v_gene: TRBV5-6; d_gene: .; CDR3nt: TGTGCCAGCAGCTTTGGCCTGCAAGCGGAACAAGAGACCCAGTACTTC; CDR3aa: CASSFGLQAEQETQYF
abundance: .; j_gene: TRBJ1-5; v_gene: TRBV6-4; d_gene: .; CDR3nt: TGTGCCAGCAGTGACTCGAAGGTCGGGGTCGGGGTTAGCAATCAGCCCCAGCATTTT; CDR3aa: CASSDSKVGVGVSNQPQHF
abundance: .; j_gene: TRBJ2-3; v_gene: TRBV4-2; d_gene: TRBD1; CDR3nt: TGTGCCAGCAGCCAAGACCCGGGGACAGACTACACAGATACGCAGTATTTT; CDR3aa: CASSQDPGTDYTDTQYF
abundance: .; j_gene: TRBJ2-7; v_gene: TRBV11-2; d_gene: TRBD2; CDR3nt: TGTGCCAGCGGAAAAGCGGGAGGTGGAGCCGAGCAGTACTTC; CDR3aa: CASGKAGGGAEQYF
abundance: .; j_gene: TRBJ2-3; v_gene: TRBV28; d_gene: TRBD1; CDR3nt: TGTGCCAGCAGTTACAGGGGCCGGAGCACAGATACGCAGTATTTT; CDR3aa: CASSYRGRSTDTQYF
abundance: .; j_gene: TRBJ1-2; v_gene: TRBV27; d_gene: .; CDR3nt: TGTGCCAGCAGTTTGGGCGCTAACTATGGCTACACCTTC; CDR3aa: CASSLGANYGYTF
abundance: .; j_gene: TRBJ1-6; v_gene: TRBV4-3; d_gene: .; CDR3nt: TGCGCCAGCAGTTACGGGACATCCGATTCACCCCTCCACTTT; CDR3aa: CASSYGTSDSPLHF
abundance: .; j_gene: TRBJ2-3; v_gene: TRBV6-4; d_gene: .; CDR3nt: TGTGCCAGCAGTGACGGGGGACGGGACGCAGATACGCAGTATTTT; CDR3aa: CASSDGGRDADTQYF
abundance: .; j_gene: TRBJ2-1; v_gene: TRBV11-3; d_gene: TRBD2; CDR3nt: TGTGCCAGCAGCTTAGGGACGTGGGAGGGCCACAATGAGCAGTTCTTC; CDR3aa: CASSLGTWEGHNEQFF
abundance: .; j_gene: TRBJ2-7; v_gene: TRBV29-1; d_gene: TRBD1; CDR3nt: TGCAGCGTTGGAGACAGGGACCTCGAGCAGTACTTC; CDR3aa: CSVGDRDLEQYF
abundance: .; j_gene: TRBJ2-1; v_gene: TRBV15; d_gene: .; CDR3nt: TGTGCCACCAGCACCCCCCCTAGGGGGATTGGGATAAATGAGCAGTTCTTC; CDR3aa: CATSTPPRGIGINEQFF
abundance: .; j_gene: TRBJ1-5; v_gene: TRBV6-5; d_gene: .; CDR3nt: TGTGCCAGCAGACCCGGACGGTTCAATCAGCCCCAGCATTTT; CDR3aa: CASRPGRFNQPQHF
abundance: .; j_gene: TRBJ2-6; v_gene: TRBV7-2; d_gene: .; CDR3nt: TGTGCCAGCAGCTTGGGAACCTCTGGGGCCAACGTCCTGACTTTC; CDR3aa: CASSLGTSGANVLTF
abundance: few; j_gene: TRBJ1-6; v_gene: TRBV9; d_gene: TRBD1; CDR3nt: TGTGCCAGCAGCGCTACAGGGGAATGGAATTCACCCCTCCACTTT; CDR3aa: CASSATGEWNSPLHF
abundance: .; j_gene: TRBJ2-1; v_gene: TRBV7-2; d_gene: TRBD2; CDR3nt: TGTGCCAGCAGCTTGTCCGGGACTAGACATAACAATGAGCAGTTCTTC; CDR3aa: CASSLSGTRHNNEQFF
abundance: .; j_gene: TRBJ2-1; v_gene: TRBV2; d_gene: .; CDR3nt: TGTGCCAGCAGTGAAAAGGGAACATTCTTCAATGAGCAGTTCTTC; CDR3aa: CASSEKGTFFNEQFF
abundance: .; j_gene: TRBJ2-7; v_gene: TRBV28; d_gene: .; CDR3nt: TGTGCCAGCACCTTAGGGGGGAACCCTACCTACGAGCAGTACTTC; CDR3aa: CASTLGGNPTYEQYF
abundance: .; j_gene: TRBJ2-3; v_gene: TRBV28; d_gene: .; CDR3nt: TGTGCCAGCAGTTCCCCGAGGGCGTCTAGCACAGATACGCAGTATTTT; CDR3aa: CASSSPRASSTDTQYF
abundance: .; j_gene: TRBJ2-2; v_gene: TRBV30; d_gene: .; CDR3nt: TGTGCCTGGAGAGTGGTCGCCGGGGAGCTGTTTTTT; CDR3aa: CAWRVVAGELFF
abundance: .; j_gene: TRBJ1-5; v_gene: TRBV5-4; d_gene: .; CDR3nt: TGTGCCAGCAGCTTGGGGCCGGGAGAACAGCCCCAGCATTTT; CDR3aa: CASSLGPGEQPQHF
abundance: few; j_gene: TRBJ2-7; v_gene: TRBV2; d_gene: .; CDR3nt: TGTGCCAGCAGTACGGGACACCCGAGCTCCTACGAGCAGTACTTC; CDR3aa: CASSTGHPSSYEQYF
abundance: .; j_gene: TRBJ2-1; v_gene: TRBV29-1; d_gene: TRBD2; CDR3nt: TGCAGCGTTGACTCCGGGACTAACTCCTACAATGAGCAGTTCTTC; CDR3aa: CSVDSGTNSYNEQFF
abundance: .; j_gene: TRBJ1-5; v_gene: TRBV29-1; d_gene: .; CDR3nt: TGCAGCGTTGGTGAGGGTAATCAGCCCCAGCATTTT; CDR3aa: CSVGEGNQPQHF
abundance: once; j_gene: TRBJ2-2; v_gene: TRBV18; d_gene: TRBD1; CDR3nt: TGTGCCAGCTTTTCACAGGGGGCGAATGCGGGACTTCGCACCGGGGAGCTGTTTTTT; CDR3aa: CASFSQGANAGLRTGELFF